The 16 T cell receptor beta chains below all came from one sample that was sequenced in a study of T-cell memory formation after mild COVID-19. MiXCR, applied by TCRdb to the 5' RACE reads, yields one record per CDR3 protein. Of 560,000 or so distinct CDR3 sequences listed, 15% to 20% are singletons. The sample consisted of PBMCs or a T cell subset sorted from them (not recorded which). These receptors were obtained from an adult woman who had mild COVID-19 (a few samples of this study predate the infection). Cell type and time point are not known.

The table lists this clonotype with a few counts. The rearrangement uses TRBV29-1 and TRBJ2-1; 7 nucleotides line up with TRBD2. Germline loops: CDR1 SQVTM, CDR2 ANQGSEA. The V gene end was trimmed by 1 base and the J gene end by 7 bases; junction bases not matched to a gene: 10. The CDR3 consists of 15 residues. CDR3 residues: CSVEGSSGTENEQFF. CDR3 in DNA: TGCAGCGTTGAAGGATCTAGCGGAACGGAGAATGAGCAGTTCTTC.

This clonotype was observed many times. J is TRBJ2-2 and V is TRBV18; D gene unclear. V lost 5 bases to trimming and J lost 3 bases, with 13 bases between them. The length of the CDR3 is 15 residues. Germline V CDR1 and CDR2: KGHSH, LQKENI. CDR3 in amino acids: CASSSPTLYTGELFF. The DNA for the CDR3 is TGTGCCAGCTCATCCCCGACACTCTACACCGGGGAGCTGTTTTTT. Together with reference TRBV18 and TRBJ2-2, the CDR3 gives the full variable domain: NAGVMQNPRHLVRRRGQEARLRCSPMKGHSHVYWYRQLPEEGLKFMVYLQKENIIDESGMPKERFSAEFPKEGPSILRIQQVVRGDSAAYFCASSSPTLYTGELFFGEGSRLTVL.

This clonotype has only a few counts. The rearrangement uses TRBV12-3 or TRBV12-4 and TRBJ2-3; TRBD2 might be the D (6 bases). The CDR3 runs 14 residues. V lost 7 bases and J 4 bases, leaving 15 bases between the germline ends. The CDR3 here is CASTGREKADTQYF. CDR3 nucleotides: TGTGCCAGCACCGGCCGGGAGAAAGCAGATACGCAGTATTTT.

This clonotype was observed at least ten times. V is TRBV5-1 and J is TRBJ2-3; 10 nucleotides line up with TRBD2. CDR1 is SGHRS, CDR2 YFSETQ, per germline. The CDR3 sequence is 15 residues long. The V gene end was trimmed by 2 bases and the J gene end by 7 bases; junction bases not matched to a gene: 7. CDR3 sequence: CASSFASGGDNTQYF. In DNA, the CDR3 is TGCGCCAGCAGCTTCGCTAGCGGGGGTGACAATACGCAGTATTTT.

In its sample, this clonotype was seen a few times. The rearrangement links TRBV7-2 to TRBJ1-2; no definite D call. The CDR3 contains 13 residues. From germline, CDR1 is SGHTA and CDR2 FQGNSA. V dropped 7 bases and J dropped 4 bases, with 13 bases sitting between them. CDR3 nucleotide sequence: TGTGCCAGCACCCACGGCATGCTCTATGGCTACACCTTC. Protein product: CASTHGMLYGYTF.

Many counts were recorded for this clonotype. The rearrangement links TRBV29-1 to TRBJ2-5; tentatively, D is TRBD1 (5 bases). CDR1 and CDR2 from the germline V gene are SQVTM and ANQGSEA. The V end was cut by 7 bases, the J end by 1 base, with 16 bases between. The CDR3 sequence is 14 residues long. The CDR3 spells CSGAHRRGQETQYF. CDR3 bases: TGCAGCGGGGCGCACAGGAGAGGCCAAGAGACCCAGTACTTC. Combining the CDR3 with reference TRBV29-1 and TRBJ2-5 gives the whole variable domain SAVISQKPSRDICQRGTSLTIQCQVDSQVTMMFWYRQQPGQSLTLIATANQGSEATYESGFVIDKFPISRPNLTFSTLTVSNMSPEDSSIYLCSGAHRRGQETQYFGPGTRLLVL.

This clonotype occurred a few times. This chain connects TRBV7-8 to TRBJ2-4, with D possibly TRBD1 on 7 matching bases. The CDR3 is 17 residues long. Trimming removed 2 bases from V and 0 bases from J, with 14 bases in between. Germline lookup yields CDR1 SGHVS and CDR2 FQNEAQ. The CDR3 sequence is CASSLRQGGKAKNIQYF. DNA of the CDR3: TGTGCCAGCAGCTTAAGGCAGGGGGGAAAAGCCAAAAACATTCAGTACTTC.

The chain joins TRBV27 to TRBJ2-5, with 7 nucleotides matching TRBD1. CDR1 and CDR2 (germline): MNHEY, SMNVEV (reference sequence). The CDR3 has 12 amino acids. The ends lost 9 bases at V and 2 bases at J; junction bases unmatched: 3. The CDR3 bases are TGTGCCAGGGGACAGACTCAAGAGACCCAGTACTTC. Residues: CARGQTQETQYF.

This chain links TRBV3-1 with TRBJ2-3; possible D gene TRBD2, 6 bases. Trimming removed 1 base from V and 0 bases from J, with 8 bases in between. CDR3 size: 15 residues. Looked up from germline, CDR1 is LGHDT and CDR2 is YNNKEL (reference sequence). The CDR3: CASSQVGGSTDTQYF. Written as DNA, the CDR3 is TGTGCCAGCAGCCAAGTCGGGGGTAGCACAGATACGCAGTATTTT.

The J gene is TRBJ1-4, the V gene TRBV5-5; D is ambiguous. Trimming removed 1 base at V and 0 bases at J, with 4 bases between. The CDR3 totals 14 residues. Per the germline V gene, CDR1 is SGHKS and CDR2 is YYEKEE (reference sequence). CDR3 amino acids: CASSLLTTNEKLFF. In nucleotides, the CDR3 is TGTGCCAGCAGCTTGCTAACAACTAATGAAAAACTGTTTTTT.

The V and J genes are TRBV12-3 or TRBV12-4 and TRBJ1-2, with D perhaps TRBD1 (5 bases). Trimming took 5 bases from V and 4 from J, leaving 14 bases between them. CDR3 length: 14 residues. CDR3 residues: CASSRSTESYGYTF. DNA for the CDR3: TGTGCCAGCAGTAGGTCGACAGAGAGCTATGGCTACACCTTC.

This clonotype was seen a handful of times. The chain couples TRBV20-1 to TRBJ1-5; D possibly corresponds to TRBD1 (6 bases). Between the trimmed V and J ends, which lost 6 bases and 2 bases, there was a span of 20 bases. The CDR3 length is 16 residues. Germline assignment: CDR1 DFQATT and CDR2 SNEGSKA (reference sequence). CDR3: CSAKEGGPTGNQPQHF. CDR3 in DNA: TGCAGTGCCAAGGAGGGGGGCCCTACGGGCAATCAGCCCCAGCATTTT.

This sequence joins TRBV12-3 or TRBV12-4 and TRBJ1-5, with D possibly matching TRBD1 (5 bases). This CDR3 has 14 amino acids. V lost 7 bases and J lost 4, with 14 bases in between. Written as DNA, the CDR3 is TGTGCCAGCACCAGAGGGAGGGGAAATCAGCCCCAGCATTTT. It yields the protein CASTRGRGNQPQHF.

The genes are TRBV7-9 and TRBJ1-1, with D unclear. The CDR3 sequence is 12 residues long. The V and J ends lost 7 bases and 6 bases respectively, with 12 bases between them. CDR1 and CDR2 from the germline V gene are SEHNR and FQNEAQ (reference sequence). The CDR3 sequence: CASNSDTAEAFF. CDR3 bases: TGTGCCAGCAACTCCGACACCGCTGAAGCTTTCTTT.

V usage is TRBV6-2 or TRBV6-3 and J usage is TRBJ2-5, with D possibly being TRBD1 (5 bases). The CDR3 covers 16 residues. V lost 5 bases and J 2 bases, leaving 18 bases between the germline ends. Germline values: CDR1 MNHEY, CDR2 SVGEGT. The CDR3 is CASSPLLGQGQETQYF. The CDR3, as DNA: TGTGCCAGCAGTCCACTGTTGGGTCAGGGACAAGAGACCCAGTACTTC.

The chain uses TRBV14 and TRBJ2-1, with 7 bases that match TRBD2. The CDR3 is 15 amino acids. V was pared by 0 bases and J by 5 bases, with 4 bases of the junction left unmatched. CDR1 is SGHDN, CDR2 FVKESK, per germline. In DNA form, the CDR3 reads TGTGCCAGCAGCCAAGATGCGGGAGCAAACAATGAGCAGTTCTTC. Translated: CASSQDAGANNEQFF. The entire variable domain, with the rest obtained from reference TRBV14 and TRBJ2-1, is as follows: EAGVTQFPSHSVIEKGQTVTLRCDPISGHDNLYWYRRVMGKEIKFLLHFVKESKQDESGMPNNRFLAERTGGTYSTLKVQPAELEDSGVYFCASSQDAGANNEQFFGPGTRLTVL.